These 21 T cell receptor beta chains were all obtained from the same sample, sequenced in a study of blood T cell repertoires in COVID-19. Clones were read by immunoSEQ multiplex PCR, and TCRdb kept only the in-frame ones, dropping some. The sample holds approximately 120,000 clones, around 83% seen once. Sequenced material: peripheral blood. All receptors derive from a woman at least 80 years old with active or convalescent COVID-19.

J is TRBJ2-7 and V is TRBV6-5; 11 positions agree with TRBD1. Germline CDR1 and CDR2: MNHEY and SVGAGI. With 5 bases clipped from V and 2 bases from J, the junction kept 2 bases outside the gene matches. CDR3 length: 14 amino acids. The DNA for the CDR3 is TGTGCCAGCAGTCTGGGACAGGGGGCCTACGAGCAGTACTTC. Protein product: CASSLGQGAYEQYF.

The chain recombines TRBV4-2 with TRBJ2-7; TRBD1 matches at 7 bases. Looked up from germline, CDR1 is LGHNA and CDR2 is YNFKEQ. The ends lost 0 bases at V and 2 bases at J; junction bases unmatched: 4. The CDR3 loop spans 15 amino acids. CDR3 region: CASSQDRTGAYEQYF. The DNA for the CDR3 is TGTGCCAGCAGCCAAGATCGGACAGGTGCCTACGAGCAGTACTTC.

This clone was counted between two and nine times. The chain couples TRBV3-1 (or the pseudogene TRBV3-2) to TRBJ2-6; D gene ambiguous. The germline gives CDR1 LGHDT, CDR2 YNNKEL (reference sequence). This CDR3 is 16 amino acids long. The V end lost 1 base, the J end lost 1 base, and 8 bases lay between the germline ends. CDR3: CASSQVLESGANVLTF. DNA for the CDR3: TGTGCCAGCAGCCAAGTCTTGGAGTCTGGGGCCAACGTCCTGACTTTC.

The rearrangement uses TRBV7-8 and TRBJ2-3, with 10 positions matching TRBD2. Germline lookup yields CDR1 SGHVS and CDR2 FQNEAQ. CDR3 size: 17 residues. The V segment lost 6 bases and the J segment 5 bases; nucleotides outside the gene matches: 14. CDR3 nucleotides: TGTGCCAGCAGTCAAGGGGGGCTAGCGGGAGTGGAAGATACGCAGTATTTT. This codes for CASSQGGLAGVEDTQYF.

This chain uses TRBV7-2 with TRBJ2-7; tentative D call: TRBD1 (6 bases). The CDR3 is 14 residues long. Per the germline V gene, CDR1 is SGHTA and CDR2 is FQGNSA. The V and J ends lost 2 bases and 3 bases respectively, with 11 bases between them. CDR3 DNA sequence: TGTGCCAGCAGCTTAACAGGGTTCGGCTACGAGCAGTACTTC. Amino acid sequence: CASSLTGFGYEQYF.

This clone was seen a single time. The chain carries TRBV19 and TRBJ2-1; the match to TRBD1 covers 11 bases. CDR1 is LNHDA, CDR2 SQIVND, per germline (reference sequence). The CDR3 is 15 amino acids. The V and J ends lost 6 bases and 4 bases, in that order; junction bases with no gene match: 5. The CDR3 region has the DNA TGTGCCAGTAGCTGGGGGACAGGGGGGTACAATGAGCAGTTCTTC. It codes for CASSWGTGGYNEQFF. The full variable domain, rest sourced from reference TRBV19 and TRBJ2-1, is DGGITQSPKYLFRKEGQNVTLSCEQNLNHDAMYWYRQDPGQGLRLIYYSQIVNDFQKGDIAEGYSVSREKKESFPLTVTSAQKNPTAFYLCASSWGTGGYNEQFFGPGTRLTVL.

The gene calls are TRBV18 and TRBJ1-3; 9 positions agree with TRBD1. CDR1 KGHSH and CDR2 LQKENI come from the germline V gene. The V gene end was trimmed by 0 bases and the J gene end by 3 bases; junction bases not matched to a gene: 12. The CDR3 has 19 amino acids. CDR3 region: CASSPPIGTGQLVGNTIYF. In DNA form, the CDR3 reads TGTGCCAGCTCACCACCCATCGGGACAGGGCAGTTGGTTGGAAACACCATATATTTT.

The CDR3 sequence: CASTPTRGQEKKSNPDTQYF. The CDR3 DNA is TGTGCCAGTACCCCGACCAGGGGGCAAGAGAAAAAAAGCAATCCAGATACGCAGTATTTT. The V call is TRBV19, the J call TRBJ2-3; 8 bases are shared with TRBD1. Germline lookup yields CDR1 LNHDA and CDR2 SQIVND (reference sequence). With 7 bases clipped from V and 4 bases from J, the junction kept 25 bases outside the gene matches. The CDR3 sequence is 20 residues long.

The chain recombines TRBV11-2 with TRBJ1-4; weak D call: TRBD1 (5 bases). Germline V lookup: CDR1 SGHAT, CDR2 FQNNGV. The CDR3 has 15 amino acids. The V gene lost 5 bases and the J gene lost 0 bases, with 10 bases spanning the gap. The CDR3 protein is CASSPGQATNEKLFF. Here the CDR3 DNA reads TGTGCCAGCAGCCCCGGACAAGCAACTAATGAAAAACTGTTTTTT.

The chain has TRBV29-1 and TRBJ2-2; D not certain. V lost 5 bases and J 3 bases, leaving 7 bases between the germline ends. Germline V gene sequence: CDR1 SQVTM, CDR2 ANQGSEA. CDR3 length equals 12 residues. CDR3 sequence: CSVPGYTGELFF. CDR3 bases: TGCAGCGTTCCCGGGTACACCGGGGAGCTGTTTTTT.

The V and J genes are TRBV7-2 and TRBJ2-5; the D gene is possibly TRBD2 (6 bases). This CDR3 spans 14 amino acids. Trimming pared 7 bases from V and 1 base from J, leaving 13 bases between. Germline V CDR1 and CDR2: SGHTA, FQGNSA. The CDR3 DNA is TGTGCCAGCATGGTTAGCGGTATCCAAGAGACCCAGTACTTC. Translated, it gives CASMVSGIQETQYF.

The sample holds one count of this clone. J is TRBJ2-1 and V is TRBV5-1; D call uncertain. Germline CDR1 reads SGHRS; CDR2 reads YFSETQ. The CDR3 length is 14 residues. V lost 5 bases and J lost 3, with 12 bases in between. The CDR3 loop is CASRIYLSYNEQFF. Written as DNA, the CDR3 is TGCGCCAGCAGAATATACCTCAGCTACAATGAGCAGTTCTTC. Full variable domain (rest looked up from reference TRBV5-1 and TRBJ2-1): KAGVTQTPRYLIKTRGQQVTLSCSPISGHRSVSWYQQTPGQGLQFLFEYFSETQRNKGNFPGRFSGRQFSNSRSEMNVSTLELGDSALYLCASRIYLSYNEQFFGPGTRLTVL.

This clone was detected only a few times. For the CDR3, the DNA is TGTGCCAGCGAGTATAGCGGGAGCGACCAAGAGACCCAGTACTTC. Encoded protein: CASEYSGSDQETQYF. The chain carries TRBV5-6 and TRBJ2-5; TRBD2 matches at 9 bases. Germline V gene sequence: CDR1 SGHDT, CDR2 YYEEEE. V lost 7 bases to trimming and J lost 0 bases; unmatched junction nucleotides: 7. The CDR3 consists of 15 residues. Variable domain in full (rest from reference TRBV5-6 and TRBJ2-5): DAGVTQSPTHLIKTRGQQVTLRCSPKSGHDTVSWYQQALGQGPQFIFQYYEEEERQRGNFPDRFSGHQFPNYSSELNVNALLLGDSALYLCASEYSGSDQETQYFGPGTRLLVL.

To note about this clone: A read error may account for a junction end that differs from germline. The chain employs TRBV7-8 and TRBJ1-5, with unresolved D. Germline V gene data show CDR1 as SGHVS and CDR2 as FQNEAQ. CDR3 size: 18 residues. CDR3 residues: CASTLRRAGAYSNQPQHF. The CDR3 coding sequence is TGTGCCAGCACCTTACGAAGGGCGGGAGCTTATAGCAATCAGCCCCAGCATTTT.

This rearrangement joins TRBV9 to TRBJ2-7; a possible D gene is TRBD2 (5 bases). Germline lookup yields CDR1 SGDLS and CDR2 YYNGEE. V lost 0 bases, J lost 0 bases, and 7 bases lay in between. The CDR3 extends over 14 amino acids. CDR3 amino acids: CASSVVGSSYEQYF. In DNA form, the CDR3 reads TGTGCCAGCAGCGTAGTTGGGAGCTCCTACGAGCAGTACTTC.

The chain links TRBV6-5 to TRBJ2-1, with TRBD1 matching 9 bases. The CDR3 runs 15 residues. With 5 bases clipped from V and 5 bases from J, the junction kept 7 bases outside the gene matches. From germline, CDR1 is MNHEY and CDR2 SVGAGI. The CDR3 protein is CASSTGTGNHNEQFF. For the CDR3, the DNA is TGTGCCAGCAGTACCGGGACAGGGAACCACAATGAGCAGTTCTTC.

The genes are TRBV28 and TRBJ2-6; D not resolved. This CDR3 spans 14 amino acids. Germline V gene data show CDR1 as MDHEN and CDR2 as SYDVKM. The V end lost 3 bases, the J end lost 0 bases, and 3 bases lay between the germline ends. The chain's CDR3 is CASSFVSGANVLTF. Here the CDR3 DNA reads TGTGCCAGCAGTTTCGTCTCTGGGGCCAACGTCCTGACTTTC.

The table lists this clone with a few counts. The chain is built from TRBV20-1 and TRBJ2-7; D perhaps matches TRBD1 (5 bases). This CDR3 comprises 13 residues. V was pared by 3 bases and J by 5 bases, with 14 bases between. The germline V gene encodes CDR1 DFQATT and CDR2 SNEGSKA (reference sequence). This CDR3 is CSASIRVPHEQYF. The CDR3 DNA is TGCAGTGCTAGTATCAGGGTTCCCCACGAGCAGTACTTC.

The sample holds a few counts of this clone. V gene TRBV3-1 (or the pseudogene TRBV3-2) combines with J gene TRBJ1-2; 8 bases align to TRBD1. The V gene's germline CDR1 is LGHDT and CDR2 YNNKEL (reference sequence). The CDR3 has 14 amino acids. The ends lost 4 bases at V and 8 bases at J; junction bases unmatched: 9. As DNA, the CDR3 is TGTGCCAGCAGCCCGCGCCAGGGGGCGGAGGGCTACACCTTC. Translating it yields CASSPRQGAEGYTF.

The chain is built from TRBV19 and TRBJ2-3, with D possibly TRBD2 on 6 matching bases. CDR1 and CDR2 from the germline V gene are LNHDA and SQIVND (reference sequence). CDR3 length equals 14 residues. V was cut by 4 bases and J by 1 base, with 9 bases left in between. CDR3 nucleotides: TGTGCCAGTAGTAGCGGGATTCGCACAGATACGCAGTATTTT. As protein: CASSSGIRTDTQYF.

The chain couples TRBV27 to TRBJ2-4; TRBD1 agrees at 8 bases. V was clipped by 5 bases and J by 2 bases; unmatched bases: 5. There are 15 residues in the CDR3. The V gene's germline CDR1 is MNHEY and CDR2 SMNVEV (reference sequence). The DNA for the CDR3 is TGTGCCAGCAGTCCCAGACAGGGGCCCAAAAACATTCAGTACTTC. Amino acids: CASSPRQGPKNIQYF.